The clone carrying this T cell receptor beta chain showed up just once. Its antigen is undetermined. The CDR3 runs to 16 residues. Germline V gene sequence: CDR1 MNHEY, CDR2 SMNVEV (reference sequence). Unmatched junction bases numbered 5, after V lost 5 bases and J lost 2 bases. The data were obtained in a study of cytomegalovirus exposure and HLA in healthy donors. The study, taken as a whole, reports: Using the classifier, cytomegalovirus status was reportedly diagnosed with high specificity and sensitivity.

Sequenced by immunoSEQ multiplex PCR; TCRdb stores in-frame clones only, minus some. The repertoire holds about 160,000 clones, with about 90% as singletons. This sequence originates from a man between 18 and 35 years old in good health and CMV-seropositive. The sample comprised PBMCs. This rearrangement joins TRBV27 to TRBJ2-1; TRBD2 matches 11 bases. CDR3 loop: CASSPPGLAAYNEQFF. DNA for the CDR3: TGTGCCAGCAGTCCCCCGGGACTAGCGGCCTACAATGAGCAGTTCTTC.